This is a list of T cell receptor beta chains from one sample in a study of beta chain features in type 1 diabetes. Generated by immunoSEQ multiplex PCR, the TCRdb table keeps only in-frame clones and is missing some. The table lists approximately 110,000 clones, about two fifths of them singletons. Source material: stem cell memory CD4+ T cells from blood. All receptors derive from a woman between 18 and 29 years old in good health. CDR3s include the opening cysteine and the closing phenylalanine or tryptophan. Each record gives: CDR3 DNA, CDR3 protein, J gene, clone size, V gene, D gene. D genes are given only for firm matches. Expanded clones get a size class; other rows say once, few or many, or leave the size out.

CDR3 DNA: TGTGCCAGCAGCTCCCATAGCGGGAGCTACAATGAGCAGTTCTTC
CDR3 protein: CASSSHSGSYNEQFF
J gene: TRBJ2-1
clone size: once
V gene: TRBV7-2
D gene: TRBD2

CDR3 DNA: TGTGCCAGTAGTCGAGAGGGAGCGGGACGAAACTACGAGCAGTACTTC
CDR3 protein: CASSREGAGRNYEQYF
J gene: TRBJ2-7
clone size: NA
V gene: TRBV19
D gene: TRBD2

CDR3 DNA: TGTGCCAGCAGGGGGACAGTCTCCTACGAGCAGTACTTC
CDR3 protein: CASRGTVSYEQYF
J gene: TRBJ2-7
clone size: NA
V gene: TRBV28
D gene: TRBD1

CDR3 DNA: TGTGCCATCAGTCACGGGACTAGCGGTAACAATGAGCAGTTCTTC
CDR3 protein: CAISHGTSGNNEQFF
J gene: TRBJ2-1
clone size: NA
V gene: TRBV10-3
D gene: TRBD2

CDR3 DNA: TGTGCCAGCAGCTCGAGGAATGAGCAGTTCTTC
CDR3 protein: CASSSRNEQFF
J gene: TRBJ2-1
clone size: few
V gene: TRBV11-3
D gene: NA

CDR3 DNA: TGTGCCAGCTCACCTTTCGACAGGGCGGATATGAACACTGAAGCTTTCTTT
CDR3 protein: CASSPFDRADMNTEAFF
J gene: TRBJ1-1
clone size: NA
V gene: TRBV18
D gene: TRBD1

CDR3 DNA: TGTGCCAGCAGCTTACTAAAGGGGACAGATACGCAGTATTTT
CDR3 protein: CASSLLKGTDTQYF
J gene: TRBJ2-3
clone size: NA
V gene: TRBV7-7
D gene: NA

CDR3 DNA: TGTGCCAGCAGCCCCACCGGGCAGTTCTTC
CDR3 protein: CASSPTGQFF
J gene: TRBJ2-1
clone size: NA
V gene: TRBV28
D gene: NA

CDR3 DNA: TGTGCCAGCGGACTAGCGGGAAGGAACGAGCAGTACTTC
CDR3 protein: CASGLAGRNEQYF
J gene: TRBJ2-7
clone size: few
V gene: TRBV27
D gene: TRBD2

CDR3 DNA: TGTGCCAGCAGCCCGTCTCGCGGGGGCCAAGCGAATGAGCAGTTCTTC
CDR3 protein: CASSPSRGGQANEQFF
J gene: TRBJ2-1
clone size: NA
V gene: TRBV7-3
D gene: NA

CDR3 DNA: TGTGCCAGCAGCTTAAGACTAGCGGGAGGAGTCTACGAGCAGTACTTC
CDR3 protein: CASSLRLAGGVYEQYF
J gene: TRBJ2-7
clone size: NA
V gene: TRBV7-9
D gene: TRBD2

CDR3 DNA: TGCAGTGCCCTCTCCTATGGCTACACCTTC
CDR3 protein: CSALSYGYTF
J gene: TRBJ1-2
clone size: few
V gene: TRBV20-1
D gene: NA

CDR3 DNA: TGTGCCAGCAGCTGGGACTCGAGCGGGAGGTTTCTCGAGCAGTACTTC
CDR3 protein: CASSWDSSGRFLEQYF
J gene: TRBJ2-7
clone size: NA
V gene: TRBV7-9
D gene: TRBD2

CDR3 DNA: TGTGCCAGCAGCAAATATCCGACTGGATTTTCCTACGAGCAGTACTTC
CDR3 protein: CASSKYPTGFSYEQYF
J gene: TRBJ2-7
clone size: few
V gene: TRBV7-6
D gene: NA

CDR3 DNA: TGTGCCAGCAGTTTCCGCAGACACAAAGGGGATGAGCAGTTCTTC
CDR3 protein: CASSFRRHKGDEQFF
J gene: TRBJ2-1
clone size: NA
V gene: TRBV28
D gene: NA

CDR3 DNA: TGTGCCAGCTCACCCCCGGGGGAGACCCAGTACTTC
CDR3 protein: CASSPPGETQYF
J gene: TRBJ2-5
clone size: few
V gene: TRBV18
D gene: NA

CDR3 DNA: TGTGCCAGCTCACCGTTCACGGGACAGCTTAAAGAGACCCAGTACTTC
CDR3 protein: CASSPFTGQLKETQYF
J gene: TRBJ2-5
clone size: few
V gene: TRBV18
D gene: TRBD1

CDR3 DNA: TGTGCCAGTACAACGCGCGGGAGAGACTACGAGCAGTACTTC
CDR3 protein: CASTTRGRDYEQYF
J gene: TRBJ2-7
clone size: NA
V gene: TRBV28
D gene: TRBD2

CDR3 DNA: TGTGCCAGCAGTCCCACAGGTAGTAACTACGAGCAGTACTTC
CDR3 protein: CASSPTGSNYEQYF
J gene: TRBJ2-7
clone size: NA
V gene: TRBV27
D gene: NA

CDR3 DNA: TGTGCCAGCAGTTTTTTGTCCAGGCGGGTCGGCTACACCTTC
CDR3 protein: CASSFLSRRVGYTF
J gene: TRBJ1-2
clone size: NA
V gene: TRBV28
D gene: NA

CDR3 DNA: TGTGCCAGCAGTCAAAGCGGGGGCCCCACAGATACGCAGTATTTT
CDR3 protein: CASSQSGGPTDTQYF
J gene: TRBJ2-3
clone size: NA
V gene: TRBV2
D gene: TRBD2

CDR3 DNA: TGTGCCAGCAGCGCCACTAGCGGGGCGTACAATGAGCAGTTCTTC
CDR3 protein: CASSATSGAYNEQFF
J gene: TRBJ2-1
clone size: few
V gene: TRBV9
D gene: TRBD2

CDR3 DNA: TGTGCCTGGAGTGAATGGACTAGCGGCTACGAGCAGTACTTC
CDR3 protein: CAWSEWTSGYEQYF
J gene: TRBJ2-7
clone size: NA
V gene: TRBV30
D gene: TRBD2

CDR3 DNA: TGTGCCAGCAGCCGCATAACAGGGAGCTCCTACAATGAGCAGTTCTTC
CDR3 protein: CASSRITGSSYNEQFF
J gene: TRBJ2-1
clone size: NA
V gene: TRBV16
D gene: NA

CDR3 DNA: TGCAGCGTTGTAGGAGGGGGCGCCTTATGGGACTATGGCTACACCTTC
CDR3 protein: CSVVGGGALWDYGYTF
J gene: TRBJ1-2
clone size: NA
V gene: TRBV29-1
D gene: TRBD1

CDR3 DNA: TGTGCCAGCAGTCCGGGACAGGGGAACTATGGCTACACCTTC
CDR3 protein: CASSPGQGNYGYTF
J gene: TRBJ1-2
clone size: NA
V gene: TRBV6-5
D gene: TRBD1

CDR3 DNA: TGTGCCATCAGTGAAAGACAGGGTCGGAACTATGGCTACACCTTC
CDR3 protein: CAISERQGRNYGYTF
J gene: TRBJ1-2
clone size: NA
V gene: TRBV10-3
D gene: TRBD1

CDR3 DNA: TGCGCCAGCAGTGCACAGGGACCGGTGGGACTGTTTTTT
CDR3 protein: CASSAQGPVGLFF
J gene: TRBJ1-4
clone size: NA
V gene: TRBV10-1
D gene: NA

CDR3 DNA: TGTGCCTGCGGACTACTCGGGGAGGAGACCCAGTACTTC
CDR3 protein: CACGLLGEETQYF
J gene: TRBJ2-5
clone size: few
V gene: TRBV30
D gene: NA

CDR3 DNA: TGTGCCAGCAGCCTTCTCGCGGGGCTTAACTATGGCTACACCTTC
CDR3 protein: CASSLLAGLNYGYTF
J gene: TRBJ1-2
clone size: NA
V gene: TRBV14
D gene: NA

CDR3 DNA: TGCGCCAGCAGCCAAGATAGAATAGCGGGGACTCGGGGGGAGCAGTACTTC
CDR3 protein: CASSQDRIAGTRGEQYF
J gene: TRBJ2-7
clone size: NA
V gene: TRBV4-1
D gene: TRBD2

CDR3 DNA: TGTGCCAGTAGTGGGGGACTTTACTACGAGCAGTACTTC
CDR3 protein: CASSGGLYYEQYF
J gene: TRBJ2-7
clone size: few
V gene: TRBV19
D gene: NA

CDR3 DNA: TGTGCCAGCTCACCTCAGGGGATGGTAAACATTCAGTACTTC
CDR3 protein: CASSPQGMVNIQYF
J gene: TRBJ2-4
clone size: few
V gene: TRBV18
D gene: NA

CDR3 DNA: TGTGCCAGCAGCTCCCCTCTAGCGCGGAATCCCTACGAGCAGTACTTC
CDR3 protein: CASSSPLARNPYEQYF
J gene: TRBJ2-7
clone size: NA
V gene: TRBV7-2
D gene: NA

CDR3 DNA: TGTGCCAGCACGTCGACAGGGAACCTCCTCCCCTCCTTTTACGAGCAGTACTTC
CDR3 protein: CASTSTGNLLPSFYEQYF
J gene: TRBJ2-7
clone size: few
V gene: TRBV2
D gene: TRBD1

CDR3 DNA: TGTGCCATCAGTGCTGGGGGGGATAGCAATCAGCCCCAGCATTTT
CDR3 protein: CAISAGGDSNQPQHF
J gene: TRBJ1-5
clone size: NA
V gene: TRBV10-3
D gene: NA

CDR3 DNA: TGTGCCAGCAGCAGTCCGGGGACTAGCGGGAGTACTGAGCAGTTCTTC
CDR3 protein: CASSSPGTSGSTEQFF
J gene: TRBJ2-1
clone size: few
V gene: TRBV2
D gene: TRBD2

CDR3 DNA: TGCAGCGTTGAAGACAGGTCGTTGGAAAAACTGTTTTTT
CDR3 protein: CSVEDRSLEKLFF
J gene: TRBJ1-4
clone size: few
V gene: TRBV29-1
D gene: NA

CDR3 DNA: TGTGCCAGCAGTTTCATCAGGGGAGGGAGCGCTGAAGCTTTCTTT
CDR3 protein: CASSFIRGGSAEAFF
J gene: TRBJ1-1
clone size: NA
V gene: TRBV6-5
D gene: NA

CDR3 DNA: TGTGCCTGGAGTGCCGGACAGGGCTACGGCTACACCTTC
CDR3 protein: CAWSAGQGYGYTF
J gene: TRBJ1-2
clone size: NA
V gene: TRBV30
D gene: TRBD1

CDR3 DNA: TGTGCCAGCAGCTCCCCAGGGCTAGCGGACTACGAGCAGTACTTC
CDR3 protein: CASSSPGLADYEQYF
J gene: TRBJ2-7
clone size: NA
V gene: TRBV6-5
D gene: TRBD2

CDR3 DNA: TGTGCCAGCAGTCCCCCGGTTCTGAGCTCCTACAATGAGCAGTTCTTC
CDR3 protein: CASSPPVLSSYNEQFF
J gene: TRBJ2-1
clone size: NA
V gene: TRBV27
D gene: NA

CDR3 DNA: TGTGCCAGCAGCTTACTCAGGTCCGGGGCCAACGTCCTGACTTTC
CDR3 protein: CASSLLRSGANVLTF
J gene: TRBJ2-6
clone size: NA
V gene: TRBV7-3
D gene: NA

CDR3 DNA: TGTGCCAGCTCAGCCGGGACAGCTATCGAGCAGTACTTC
CDR3 protein: CASSAGTAIEQYF
J gene: TRBJ2-7
clone size: few
V gene: TRBV18
D gene: TRBD1

CDR3 DNA: TGCGCCAGCAGCCAATCCCCGGACGGGGCGCAGTATTTT
CDR3 protein: CASSQSPDGAQYF
J gene: TRBJ2-3
clone size: few
V gene: TRBV4-1
D gene: NA

CDR3 DNA: TGTGCCAGTAGTAGGTACCAGGAGCAGTTCTTC
CDR3 protein: CASSRYQEQFF
J gene: TRBJ2-1
clone size: NA
V gene: TRBV19
D gene: NA

CDR3 DNA: TGTGCCAGCAGCTCGACAGTCGTAGCTAACTATGGCTACACCTTC
CDR3 protein: CASSSTVVANYGYTF
J gene: TRBJ1-2
clone size: few
V gene: TRBV5-4
D gene: NA

CDR3 DNA: TGTGCCACCGGAAGGGGGATTGCTGGGGCCAACGTCCTGACTTTC
CDR3 protein: CATGRGIAGANVLTF
J gene: TRBJ2-6
clone size: NA
V gene: TRBV19
D gene: NA